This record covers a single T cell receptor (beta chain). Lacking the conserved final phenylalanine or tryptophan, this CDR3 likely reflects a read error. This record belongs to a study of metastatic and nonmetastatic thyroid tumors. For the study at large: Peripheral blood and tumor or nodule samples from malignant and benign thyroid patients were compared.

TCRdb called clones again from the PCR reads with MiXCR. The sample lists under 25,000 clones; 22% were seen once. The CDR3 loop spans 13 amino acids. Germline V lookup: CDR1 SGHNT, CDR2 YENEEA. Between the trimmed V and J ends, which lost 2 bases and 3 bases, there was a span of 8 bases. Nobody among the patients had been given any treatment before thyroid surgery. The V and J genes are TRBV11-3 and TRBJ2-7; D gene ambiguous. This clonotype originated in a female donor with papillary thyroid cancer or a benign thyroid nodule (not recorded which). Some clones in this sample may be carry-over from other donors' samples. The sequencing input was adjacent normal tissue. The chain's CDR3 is CASSLSMGYEQYL. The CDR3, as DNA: TGTGCCAGCAGCTTAAGTATGGGCTACGAGCAGTACCTC.